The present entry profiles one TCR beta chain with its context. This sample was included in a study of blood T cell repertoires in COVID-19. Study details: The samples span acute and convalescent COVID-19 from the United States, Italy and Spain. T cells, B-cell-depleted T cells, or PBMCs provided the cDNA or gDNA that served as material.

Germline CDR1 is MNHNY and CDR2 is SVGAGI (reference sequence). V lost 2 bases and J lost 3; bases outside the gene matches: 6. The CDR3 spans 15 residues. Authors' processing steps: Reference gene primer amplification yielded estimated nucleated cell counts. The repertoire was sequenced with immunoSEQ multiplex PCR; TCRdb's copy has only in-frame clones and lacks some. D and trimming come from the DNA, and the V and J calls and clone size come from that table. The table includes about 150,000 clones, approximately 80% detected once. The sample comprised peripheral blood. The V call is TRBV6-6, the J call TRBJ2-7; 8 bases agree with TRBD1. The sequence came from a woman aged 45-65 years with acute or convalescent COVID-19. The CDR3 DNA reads TGTGCCAGCAGTTACCCCCAGGGGGCAGACTACGAGCAGTACTTC. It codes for CASSYPQGADYEQYF.